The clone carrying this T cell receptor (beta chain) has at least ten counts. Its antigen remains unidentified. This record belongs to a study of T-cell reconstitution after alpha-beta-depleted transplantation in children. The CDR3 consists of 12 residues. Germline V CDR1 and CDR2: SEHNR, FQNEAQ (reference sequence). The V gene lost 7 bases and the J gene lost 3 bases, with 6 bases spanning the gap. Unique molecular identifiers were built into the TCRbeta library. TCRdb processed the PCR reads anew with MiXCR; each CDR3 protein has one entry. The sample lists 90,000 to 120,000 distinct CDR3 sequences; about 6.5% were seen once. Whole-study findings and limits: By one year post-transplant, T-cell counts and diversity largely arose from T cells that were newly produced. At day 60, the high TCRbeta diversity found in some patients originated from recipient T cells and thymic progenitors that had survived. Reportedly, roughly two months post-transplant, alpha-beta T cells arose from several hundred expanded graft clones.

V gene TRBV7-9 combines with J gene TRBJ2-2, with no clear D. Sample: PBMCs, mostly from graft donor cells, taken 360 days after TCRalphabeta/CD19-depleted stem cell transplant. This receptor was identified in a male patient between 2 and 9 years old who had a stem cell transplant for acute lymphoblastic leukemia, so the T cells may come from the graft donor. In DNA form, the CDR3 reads TGTGCCAGCAACCCGGACACCGGGGAGCTGTTTTTT. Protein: CASNPDTGELFF. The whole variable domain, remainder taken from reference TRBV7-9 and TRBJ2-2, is DTGVSQNPRHKITKRGQNVTFRCDPISEHNRLYWYRQTLGQGPEFLTYFQNEAQLEKSRLLSDRFSAERPKGSFSTLEIQRTEQGDSAMYLCASNPDTGELFFGEGSRLTVL.